The 8 T cell receptor beta chains below come from one sample, sequenced in a study of shared clonotypes between healthy human individuals. The method was immunoSEQ multiplex PCR; TCRdb's version includes in-frame clones alone and lacks a portion of them. The sample comprises about 1.1 million clones, approximately 75% of which are singletons, and 0.89% rests with the top ten. The sequencing input was memory CD4+ T cells from PBMCs. This sample's subset: CD45RA-negative fraction. These receptors were taken from a man in his late teens or twenties in good health. Some clones in this sample may be carry-over from other donors' samples.

The J gene is TRBJ2-2, the V gene TRBV27; D is unresolved. CDR3 size: 14 residues. Per germline, CDR1 MNHEY and CDR2 SMNVEV (reference sequence). V was clipped by 3 bases and J by 6 bases, with 11 bases between them. CDR3 DNA: TGTGCCAGCAGTTTCGTTAGGGTGGCCGGGGAGCTGTTTTTT. This translates into CASSFVRVAGELFF.

The chain uses TRBV5-1 and TRBJ2-2; 8 nucleotides agree with TRBD2. Germline V gene data show CDR1 as SGHRS and CDR2 as YFSETQ. The V segment lost 2 bases and the J segment 1 base; nucleotides outside the gene matches: 1. The CDR3 runs 15 residues. CDR3 nucleotides: TGCGCCAGCAGCTTCACTAGCGGGAACACCGGGGAGCTGTTTTTT. Amino acids: CASSFTSGNTGELFF.

The chain has TRBV5-1 and TRBJ2-2; tentatively, D is TRBD1 (7 bases). Germline V gene lookup returns CDR1 SGHRS and CDR2 YFSETQ. Trimming removed 1 base from V and 6 bases from J, with 10 bases in between. The CDR3 loop spans 14 amino acids. The CDR3 nucleotides read TGCGCCAGCAGCTTGCTCAGGGGGGCCGGGGAGCTGTTTTTT. Translation gives CASSLLRGAGELFF.

This clone is a singleton in its sample. The V gene is TRBV19, the J gene TRBJ1-4; a weak D match, TRBD1 (6 bases). The germline V gene encodes CDR1 LNHDA and CDR2 SQIVND (reference sequence). The V end lost 5 bases, the J end lost 0 bases, and 25 bases lay between the germline ends. The CDR3 sequence is 20 residues long. The CDR3 spells CASSATPPGADKATNEKLFF. The CDR3 nucleotides are TGTGCCAGTAGTGCCACCCCCCCGGGGGCGGATAAAGCAACTAATGAAAAACTGTTTTTT.

This chain's CDR3 is CASSLQKSTDTQYF. The CDR3 bases are TGTGCCAGCAGCCTACAGAAAAGCACAGATACGCAGTATTTT. The rearrangement links TRBV27 to TRBJ2-3, with D unclear. This CDR3 is 14 amino acids long. Germline CDR1 MNHEY, CDR2 SMNVEV (reference sequence). Trimming pared 6 bases from V and 0 bases from J, leaving 10 bases between.

The V and J genes are TRBV5-1 and TRBJ2-7, with D tentatively TRBD1 (6 bases). Trimming took 0 bases from V and 5 from J, leaving 12 bases between them. The CDR3 is 14 amino acids. The germline V gene encodes CDR1 SGHRS and CDR2 YFSETQ. CDR3 nucleotides: TGCGCCAGCAGCTTGGTGCGCAGGGGAGACGAGCAGTACTTC. It is translated as CASSLVRRGDEQYF.

About this clone itself: Other nucleotide sequences in the sample specify the same CDR3. This rearrangement joins TRBV28 to TRBJ1-1; D is undetermined. The CDR3 consists of 12 residues. Trimming shortened V by 5 bases and J by 1 base, and 5 bases separated the two germline ends. Germline V lookup: CDR1 MDHEN, CDR2 SYDVKM. CDR3 nucleotide sequence: TGTGCCAGCAGTACAGAGAACACTGAAGCTTTCTTT. Translated, it gives CASSTENTEAFF.

The V gene is TRBV6-5, the J gene TRBJ2-7; a weak D match, TRBD1 (5 bases). The germline gives CDR1 MNHEY, CDR2 SVGAGI. The V end was cut by 6 bases, the J end by 5 bases, with 11 bases between. The CDR3 runs to 12 residues. The CDR3 region is CASSPRGHEQYF. Written as DNA, the CDR3 is TGTGCCAGCAGCCCTAGGGGCCACGAGCAGTACTTC.